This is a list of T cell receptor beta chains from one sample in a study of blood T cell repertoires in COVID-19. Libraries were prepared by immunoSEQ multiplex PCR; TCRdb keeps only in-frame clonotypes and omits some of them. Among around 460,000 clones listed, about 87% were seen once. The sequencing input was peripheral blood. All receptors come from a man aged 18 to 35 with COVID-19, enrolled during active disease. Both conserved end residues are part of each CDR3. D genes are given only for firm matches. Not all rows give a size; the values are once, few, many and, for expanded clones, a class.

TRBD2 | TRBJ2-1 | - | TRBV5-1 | TGCGCCAGCAGCCTTACCGGGACTACCGGCTACAATGAGCAGTTCTTC | CASSLTGTTGYNEQFF
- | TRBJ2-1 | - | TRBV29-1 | TGCAGCGTCGAAGGAGCTAGCTTCGGTGAGCAGTTCTTC | CSVEGASFGEQFF
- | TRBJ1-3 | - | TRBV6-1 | TGTGCCAGCAGTGCCCGGACAGTGGAACTTGGAAACACCATATATTTT | CASSARTVELGNTIYF
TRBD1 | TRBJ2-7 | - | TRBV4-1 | TGCGCCAGCAGCTCAGGGACAGGGCCTGGCCACGAGCAGTACTTC | CASSSGTGPGHEQYF
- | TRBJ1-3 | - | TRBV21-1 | TGTGCCAGCAGCAAAAGGCGGGGACCGCGCTCTGGAAACACCATATATTTT | CASSKRRGPRSGNTIYF
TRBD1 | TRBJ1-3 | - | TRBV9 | TGTGCCAGCAGCAGAACACCGGGACAGACGACCTCTGGAAACACCATATATTTT | CASSRTPGQTTSGNTIYF
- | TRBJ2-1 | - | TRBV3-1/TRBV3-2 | TGTGCCAGCAGCCAAGGGCAGGGATCAGTCAATGAGCAGTTCTTC | CASSQGQGSVNEQFF
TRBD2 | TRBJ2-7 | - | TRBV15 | TGTGCCACCAGCAGGGGACGGGGGGGGACCTCGTACGAGCAGTACTTC | CATSRGRGGTSYEQYF
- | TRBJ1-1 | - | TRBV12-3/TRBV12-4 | TGTGCCAGCAGTTTAGTAGTTAACACTGAAGCTTTCTTT | CASSLVVNTEAFF
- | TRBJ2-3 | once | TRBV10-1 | TGCGCCAGCAGTGTCAGATACACAGATACGCAGTATTTT | CASSVRYTDTQYF
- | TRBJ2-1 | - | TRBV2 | TGTGCCAGCAGTGACTGGGCGGGATTTCCCTACAATGAGCAGTTCTTC | CASSDWAGFPYNEQFF
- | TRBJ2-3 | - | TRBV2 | TGTGCCAGCAGTGACGCGCTAGCGAGGAATACAGATACGCAGTATTTT | CASSDALARNTDTQYF
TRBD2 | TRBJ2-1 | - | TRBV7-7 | TGTGCTAGCAGCCAAGAAGCGGGAAAGGGAATTGAGCAGTTCTTC | CASSQEAGKGIEQFF
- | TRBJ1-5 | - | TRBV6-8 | TGTGCCAGCCCAACGGGAATAGGGAATCAGCCCCAGCATTTT | CASPTGIGNQPQHF
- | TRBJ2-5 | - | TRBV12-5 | TGTGCTAGTGGCTTCGACAGAATCAGAGAGACCCAGTACTTC | CASGFDRIRETQYF
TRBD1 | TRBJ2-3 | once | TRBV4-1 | TGCGCCAGCAGCCGGGGGACAGGAGAGTCAGATACGCAGTATTTT | CASSRGTGESDTQYF
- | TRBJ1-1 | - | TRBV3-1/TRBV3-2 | TGTGCCAGCAGCCAAGATGCTATCGCGAACACTGAAGCTTTCTTT | CASSQDAIANTEAFF
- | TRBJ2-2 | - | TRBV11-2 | TGTGCCAGCAGCTTACTAGGGGCCACCGGGGAGCTGTTTTTT | CASSLLGATGELFF
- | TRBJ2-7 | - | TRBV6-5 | TGTGCCAGCAGTCTACATGAGACAGGCCTCTACGAGCAGTACTTC | CASSLHETGLYEQYF
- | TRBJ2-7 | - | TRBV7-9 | TGTGCCAGCTCCACCGGGACTGGGACCTACGAGCAGTACTTC | CASSTGTGTYEQYF
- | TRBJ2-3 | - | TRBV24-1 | TGTGCCACCAGCCGAGCGGAACATATTCCCGCCTCTAGCACAGATACGCAGTATTTT | CATSRAEHIPASSTDTQYF
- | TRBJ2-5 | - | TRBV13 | TGTGCCAGCAGCTTCAGAGCGCTCGCGAAGGAGACCCAGTACTTC | CASSFRALAKETQYF
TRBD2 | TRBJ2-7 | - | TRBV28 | TGTGCCAGCAGTACCACTAGCGGGAGTAGCTACGAGCAGTACTTC | CASSTTSGSSYEQYF
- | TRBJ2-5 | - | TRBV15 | TGTGCCACCAGCGCCCGGGACTCACAAGAGACCCAGTACTTC | CATSARDSQETQYF
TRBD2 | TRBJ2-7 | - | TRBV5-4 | TGTGCCAGCAGCCGCGGACTAGCGGGAGGGGGCGAGCAGTACTTC | CASSRGLAGGGEQYF
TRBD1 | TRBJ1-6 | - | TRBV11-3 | TGTGCCAGCAGCCGGGACAGATATTCACCCCTCCACTTT | CASSRDRYSPLHF
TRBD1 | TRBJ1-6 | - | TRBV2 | TGTGCCAGCAGTGAGGGGACAGACAATTCACCCCTCCACTTT | CASSEGTDNSPLHF
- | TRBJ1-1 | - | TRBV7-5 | TGTGTCAGAAGCTTAGGTGGCCTTGGGAACACTGAAGCTTTCTTT | CVRSLGGLGNTEAFF
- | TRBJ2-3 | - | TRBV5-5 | TGTGCCAGCAGCTTGGCCGACGGACAGTGGACGCAGTATTTT | CASSLADGQWTQYF
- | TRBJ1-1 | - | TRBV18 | TGTGCCAGCTCACCAGGGCAGCAGTTCTCGAACACTGAAGCTTTCTTT | CASSPGQQFSNTEAFF
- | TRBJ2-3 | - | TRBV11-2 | TGTGCCAGCAGCGGGAGGTACCTTAGCACAGATACGCAGTATTTT | CASSGRYLSTDTQYF
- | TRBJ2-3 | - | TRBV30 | TGTGCCTGGAGCCTCACAGATACGCAGTATTTT | CAWSLTDTQYF
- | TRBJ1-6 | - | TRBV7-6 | TGTGCCAGCAGCTCGAACCTCCCTCAGGGTCTTGCACCCCTCCACTTT | CASSSNLPQGLAPLHF
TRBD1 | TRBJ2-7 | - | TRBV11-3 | TGTGCCAGCAGCCCCGGGACAGGGACTGGCGAGCAGTACTTC | CASSPGTGTGEQYF
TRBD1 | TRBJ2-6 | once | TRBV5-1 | TGCGCCAGCAGCGGAACAGGGGACATCTCTGGGGCCAACGTCCTGACTTTC | CASSGTGDISGANVLTF
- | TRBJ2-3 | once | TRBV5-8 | TGTGCCAGCAGCTTATTGGCAGGTGGCACAGATACGCAGTATTTT | CASSLLAGGTDTQYF
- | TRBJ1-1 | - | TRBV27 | TGTGCCAGCAGTGGGTGGGGCAAGAACACTGAAGCTTTCTTT | CASSGWGKNTEAFF
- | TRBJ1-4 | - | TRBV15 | TGTGCCACCAGCAGAGAACAGAGTTCAACTAATGAAAAACTGTTTTTT | CATSREQSSTNEKLFF
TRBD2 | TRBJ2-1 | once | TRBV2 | TGTGCCAGCAGTCGACTAGCGGGAGGGTACAATGAGCAGTTCTTC | CASSRLAGGYNEQFF
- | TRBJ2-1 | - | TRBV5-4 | TGTGCCAGCAGCTTTTCAGGACAGTACAATGAGCAGTTCTTC | CASSFSGQYNEQFF
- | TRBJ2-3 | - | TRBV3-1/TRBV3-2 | TGTGCCAGCAGCCAAGACCTACCGGGCAGCGGGCGTAATACGCAGTATTTT | CASSQDLPGSGRNTQYF